This is a list of T cell receptor beta chains from one sample in a study of cytomegalovirus exposure and HLA in healthy donors. The data were produced by immunoSEQ multiplex PCR, yet TCRdb's version contains in-frame clones alone and is incomplete. The table lists about 180,000 clones, approximately 80% of them singletons. The sequencing sample was made of PBMCs. These receptors were taken from a boy younger than 10 in good health and CMV-seronegative. The CDR3 runs from the conserved cysteine through the conserved F or W. D genes are given only for firm matches.

V gene,D gene,J gene,CDR3 protein,CDR3 DNA
TRBV7-9,TRBD2,TRBJ2-7,CASSLISGSSYEQYF,TGTGCCAGCAGCTTAATTAGCGGGAGCTCCTACGAGCAGTACTTC
TRBV7-2,TRBD2,TRBJ2-1,CASSNPTPLAGGNEQFF,TGTGCCAGCAGCAACCCTACCCCGCTAGCGGGAGGCAATGAGCAGTTCTTC
TRBV4-3,-,TRBJ1-5,CASSQGVTANQPQHF,TGCGCCAGCAGCCAAGGGGTTACAGCCAATCAGCCCCAGCATTTT
TRBV30,-,TRBJ1-2,CAWSEMTDSYGYTF,TGTGCCTGGAGTGAAATGACCGACTCCTATGGCTACACCTTC
TRBV6-5,TRBD1,TRBJ1-1,CASSQGADTEAFF,TGTGCCAGCAGTCAGGGGGCGGACACTGAAGCTTTCTTT
TRBV4-3,TRBD2,TRBJ2-3,CASSPSSGVADTQYF,TGCGCCAGCAGCCCGTCTAGCGGGGTGGCAGATACGCAGTATTTT
TRBV7-8,-,TRBJ2-2,CASSHQPLTRSTGELFF,TGTGCCAGCAGCCACCAACCCTTGACTAGGTCCACCGGGGAGCTGTTTTTT
TRBV6-6,TRBD1,TRBJ2-4,CASSYLNTGGADLYF,TGTGCCAGCAGTTACTTAAATACAGGGGGCGCGGATTTATACTTC
TRBV30,-,TRBJ1-1,CAGTPTGLDTEAFF,TGTGCCGGAACACCAACAGGGTTGGACACTGAAGCTTTCTTT
TRBV6-6,TRBD2,TRBJ2-1,CASSQGREKSYNEQFF,TGTGCCAGCAGTCAAGGGCGGGAGAAGTCCTACAATGAGCAGTTCTTC
TRBV5-1,-,TRBJ1-6,CASSLGTGNSPLHF,TGCGCCAGCAGCTTGGGAACAGGGAATTCACCCCTCCACTTT
TRBV2,TRBD1,TRBJ1-1,CASRGQGAEAFF,TGTGCCAGCAGGGGACAGGGGGCTGAAGCTTTCTTT
TRBV14,TRBD1,TRBJ2-2,CASSRRQGTNTGELFF,TGTGCCAGCAGCCGACGACAGGGGACGAACACCGGGGAGCTGTTTTTT